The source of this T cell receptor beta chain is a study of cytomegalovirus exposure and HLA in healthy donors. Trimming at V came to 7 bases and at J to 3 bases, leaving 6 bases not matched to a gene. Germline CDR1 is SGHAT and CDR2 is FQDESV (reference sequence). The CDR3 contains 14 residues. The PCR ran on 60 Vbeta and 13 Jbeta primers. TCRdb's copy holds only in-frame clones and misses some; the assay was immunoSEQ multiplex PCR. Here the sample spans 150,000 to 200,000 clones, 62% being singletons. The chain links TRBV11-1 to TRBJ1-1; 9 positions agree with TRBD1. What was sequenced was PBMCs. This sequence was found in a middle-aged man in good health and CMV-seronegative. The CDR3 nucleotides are TGTGCCAGCAACCACGGACAGGGGTACACTGAAGCTTTCTTT. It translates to CASNHGQGYTEAFF.